Listed here are 31 T cell receptor beta chains from one sample, sequenced in a study of blood T cell repertoires in COVID-19. The method was immunoSEQ multiplex PCR; TCRdb's version includes in-frame clones alone and lacks a portion of them. The top ten hold around 30% of the sample, which has just under 20,000 clones, 85% seen once. The source material was peripheral blood. The origin of the receptors is a human donor with active COVID-19. The donor label of this sample is uncertain.

The chain employs TRBV11-2 and TRBJ1-2; D unclear. Trimming removed 7 bases at V and 3 bases at J, with 12 bases between. There are 13 residues in the CDR3. Germline CDR1 is SGHAT and CDR2 is FQNNGV. As DNA, the CDR3 is TGTGCCAGCACCCCCAGCGGCGACTATGGCTACACCTTC. It specifies CASTPSGDYGYTF.

V and J are TRBV15 and TRBJ1-3; maybe TRBD1 (6 bases). Germline CDR1 reads LNHNV; CDR2 reads YYDKDF (reference sequence). V dropped 0 bases and J dropped 2 bases, with 11 bases sitting between them. This CDR3 is 16 amino acids long. CDR3 sequence reads: CATSRESGVPGNTIYF. CDR3 DNA sequence: TGTGCCACCAGCAGAGAATCAGGGGTGCCTGGAAACACCATATATTTT. Combining the CDR3 with reference TRBV15 and TRBJ1-3 gives the whole variable domain DAMVIQNPRYQVTQFGKPVTLSCSQTLNHNVMYWYQQKSSQAPKLLFHYYDKDFNNEADTPDNFQSRRPNTSFCFLDIRSPGLGDTAMYLCATSRESGVPGNTIYFGEGSWLTVV.

The rearrangement uses TRBV3-1 (or the pseudogene TRBV3-2) and TRBJ2-7, with 8 positions matching TRBD2. There are 15 residues in the CDR3. Germline-derived CDR1 and CDR2 are LGHDT and YNNKEL (reference sequence). With V trimmed by 4 bases and J by 4 bases, 9 bases remained unmatched. CDR3 protein: CASSRSRLARYEQYF. In DNA form, the CDR3 reads TGTGCCAGCAGCCGGTCGCGACTAGCGAGGTACGAGCAGTACTTC.

The chain employs TRBV9 and TRBJ2-4, with 14 bases that match TRBD2. With 0 bases clipped from V and 12 bases from J, the junction kept 2 bases outside the gene matches. Germline loops: CDR1 SGDLS, CDR2 YYNGEE. CDR3 length equals 14 residues. The CDR3 DNA follows: TGTGCCAGCAGCGTAGGGACTAGCGGGGGGTATCAGTACTTC. Translated, it gives CASSVGTSGGYQYF. The full variable domain, with the rest looked up from reference TRBV9 and TRBJ2-4, is DSGVTQTPKHLITATGQRVTLRCSPRSGDLSVYWYQQSLDQGLQFLIQYYNGEERAKGNILERFSAQQFPDLHSELNLSSLELGDSALYFCASSVGTSGGYQYFGAGTRLSVL.

The V call is TRBV2, the J call TRBJ2-7, with 7 bases lining up with TRBD2. J was trimmed by 2 bases and V by 10 bases; bases with no gene match: 5. This CDR3 region has 12 residues. CDR1 is SNHLY and CDR2 is FYNNEI in the germline V gene. The CDR3 DNA is TGTGCCACAGGACTAGATCCCTACGAGCAGTACTTC. Encoded protein: CATGLDPYEQYF.

The V and J genes are TRBV24-1 and TRBJ1-2, with D unresolved. Germline V lookup: CDR1 KGHDR, CDR2 SFDVKD. V lost 0 bases to trimming and J lost 0 bases, with 4 bases between them. This CDR3 region has 14 residues. This CDR3 reads CATSDLPANYGYTF. CDR3 coding DNA: TGTGCCACCAGTGATTTGCCGGCTAACTATGGCTACACCTTC.

The genes are TRBV7-6 and TRBJ2-5, with 10 bases matching TRBD2. V shed 2 bases, J shed 2 bases, and the junction held 8 bases outside the gene matches. The germline V gene has CDR1 SGHVS and CDR2 FNYEAQ. This CDR3 spans 17 amino acids. The CDR3 coding sequence is TGTGCCAGCAGCTTAATCCTAACGACTAGCGGGCAAGAGACCCAGTACTTC. Translated, it gives CASSLILTTSGQETQYF.

This chain connects TRBV5-4 to TRBJ2-2; the match to TRBD2 covers 11 bases. Germline V gene sequence: CDR1 SGHNT, CDR2 YYREEE (reference sequence). This CDR3 comprises 18 residues. V shed 1 base, J shed 2 bases, and the junction held 7 bases outside the gene matches. The CDR3 DNA follows: TGTGCCAGCAGCTTGACCCTCACTAGCGGGGGTAACACCGGGGAGCTGTTTTTT. Its translation: CASSLTLTSGGNTGELFF.

This CDR3 reads CASSKEAGGLYNEQFF. In DNA, the CDR3 is TGTGCCAGCAGCAAAGAAGCGGGGGGCCTTTACAATGAGCAGTTCTTC. The V gene is TRBV7-6, the J gene TRBJ2-1, with 9 positions matching TRBD2. This CDR3 is 16 amino acids long. Trimming removed 5 bases from V and 4 bases from J; junction bases left unmatched: 9. The germline gives CDR1 SGHVS, CDR2 FNYEAQ.

This clone was detected once. V usage is TRBV3-1 (or the pseudogene TRBV3-2) and J usage is TRBJ1-2, with D maybe TRBD1 (6 bases). Trimming cost V 0 bases and J 5 bases, with 16 bases left between them. Germline V gene lookup returns CDR1 LGHDT and CDR2 YNNKEL (reference sequence). The CDR3 is 16 amino acids. As DNA, the CDR3 is TGTGCCAGCAGCCAAGATCGAATCAGGGGCCCTTATGGCTACACCTTC. It is translated as CASSQDRIRGPYGYTF.

The J gene is TRBJ2-5, the V gene TRBV30; D ambiguous. CDR1 GTSNPN and CDR2 SVGIG come from the germline V gene (reference sequence). This CDR3 is built from 16 residues. V gave up 4 bases and J gave up 4 bases, with 22 bases separating them. The CDR3 is CAWISPRLLRTETQYF. CDR3 DNA: TGTGCCTGGATAAGTCCTCGACTCCTCAGAACAGAGACCCAGTACTTC.

The rearrangement links TRBV10-3 to TRBJ2-1, with 9 nucleotides matching TRBD2. This CDR3 has 16 amino acids. V gave up 3 bases and J gave up 8 bases; unmatched junction bases: 11. Germline V gene data show CDR1 as ENHRY and CDR2 as SYGVKD. The CDR3: CAISDLSGGSRYEQFF. Here the CDR3 DNA reads TGTGCCATCAGTGACCTTAGCGGGGGCTCCCGTTATGAGCAGTTCTTC.

The CDR3 DNA is TGTGCCAGCAGCCTGGTCACGGGGAATAATGAAAAACTGTTTTTT. It codes for CASSLVTGNNEKLFF. This rearrangement joins TRBV14 to TRBJ1-4; D gene unclear. Germline V gives CDR1 SGHDN, CDR2 FVKESK. Trimming shortened V by 4 bases and J by 4 bases, and 13 bases separated the two germline ends. This CDR3 is 15 amino acids long.

The gene calls are TRBV4-1 and TRBJ2-7; 8 bases line up with TRBD1. The CDR3 totals 15 residues. Germline CDR1 MGHRA, CDR2 YSYEKL. Unmatched junction bases numbered 6, after V lost 2 bases and J lost 3 bases. Written as DNA, the CDR3 is TGCGCCAGCAGCCAACATGGACAGGGAGGCTACGAGCAGTACTTC. Its translation is CASSQHGQGGYEQYF.

This chain joins TRBV10-3 and TRBJ2-1, with 12 nucleotides matching TRBD2. In germline, CDR1 is ENHRY, CDR2 SYGVKD. The CDR3 has 14 amino acids. J lost 6 bases, V lost 6 bases, and 3 bases had no gene match. The CDR3 DNA reads as TGTGCCATCAGGCCTAGCGGGAGGGTCAATGAGCAGTTCTTC. It encodes CAIRPSGRVNEQFF.

This chain connects TRBV5-1 to TRBJ2-3, with TRBD2 matching 11 bases. The V and J ends lost 4 bases and 6 bases, in that order; junction bases with no gene match: 10. Germline-derived CDR1 and CDR2 are SGHRS and YFSETQ. The CDR3 is made up of 16 amino acids. Here the CDR3 DNA reads TGCGCCAGCAGCCTACCACTAGCGGGGGTCCCCGATACGCAGTATTTT. It specifies CASSLPLAGVPDTQYF.

The genes are TRBV27 and TRBJ1-6; 7 nucleotides agree with TRBD1. The CDR3 has 14 residues. Germline CDR1 reads MNHEY; CDR2 reads SMNVEV (reference sequence). After removal of 6 bases from V and 7 bases from J, the junction contained 6 bases not matched to a gene. CDR3: CASRPGQWNSPLHF. The CDR3 DNA reads as TGTGCCAGCAGGCCGGGACAGTGGAATTCACCCCTCCACTTT.

This chain joins TRBV7-9 and TRBJ2-3, with TRBD2 as a possible D gene (5 bases). Germline CDR1 is SEHNR and CDR2 is FQNEAQ (reference sequence). Trimming shortened V by 5 bases and J by 6 bases, and 9 bases separated the two germline ends. The CDR3 is 12 amino acids. The CDR3 bases are TGTGCCAGCAGCGGGAGAGGCGATACGCAGTATTTT. Translated, it gives CASSGRGDTQYF.

This sequence joins TRBV27 and TRBJ2-1, with 7 nucleotides matching TRBD1. Germline values: CDR1 MNHEY, CDR2 SMNVEV (reference sequence). The CDR3 extends over 14 amino acids. The V segment lost 6 bases and the J segment 2 bases; nucleotides outside the gene matches: 4. CDR3 DNA sequence: TGTGCCAGCAGGGGACAGCGGACCTACAATGAGCAGTTCTTC. It codes for CASRGQRTYNEQFF.

The chain uses TRBV6-1 and TRBJ2-5; perhaps TRBD2 as D (5 bases). Germline V gene data show CDR1 as MNHNS and CDR2 as SASEGT. CDR3 length: 13 residues. V lost 2 bases to trimming and J lost 5 bases, with 9 bases between them. This chain's CDR3 is CASSELGVETQYF. In nucleotides, the CDR3 is TGTGCCAGCAGTGAACTCGGGGTTGAGACCCAGTACTTC.

The genes are TRBV28 and TRBJ1-4; perhaps TRBD1 as D (5 bases). The CDR3 consists of 16 residues. Germline lookup yields CDR1 MDHEN and CDR2 SYDVKM. V was cut by 3 bases and J by 8 bases, with 19 bases left in between. The CDR3 coding sequence is TGTGCCAGCAGTTTTTCCCCCGGGGGGGGAGGGGAAAAACTGTTTTTT. It codes for CASSFSPGGGGEKLFF.

This clone was recorded only once. The genes are TRBV7-3 and TRBJ2-5, with 7 bases identical to TRBD1. Germline CDR1 SGHTA, CDR2 FQGTGA. The length of the CDR3 is 15 residues. After removal of 1 base from V and 5 bases from J, the junction contained 7 bases not matched to a gene. CDR3 amino acids: CASSLNRGRGETQYF. The CDR3 region has the DNA TGTGCCAGCAGCTTAAATAGGGGGCGCGGGGAGACCCAGTACTTC. Full variable domain (remainder filled in from reference TRBV7-3 and TRBJ2-5): GAGVSQTPSNKVTEKGKYVELRCDPISGHTALYWYRQSLGQGPEFLIYFQGTGAADDSGLPNDRFFAVRPEGSVSTLKIQRTERGDSAVYLCASSLNRGRGETQYFGPGTRLLVL.

This chain connects TRBV18 to TRBJ1-2; 8 bases agree with TRBD1. Trimming cost V 3 bases and J 6 bases; bases outside gene matches: 6. The CDR3 extends over 14 amino acids. Germline V gene data show CDR1 as KGHSH and CDR2 as LQKENI. The CDR3 DNA reads as TGTGCCAGCTCACCGGAGACAGGGGTGCATGGCTACACCTTC. It is translated as CASSPETGVHGYTF.

The rearrangement links TRBV5-5 to TRBJ2-3; 13 positions match TRBD2. Germline CDR1 and CDR2: SGHKS and YYEKEE (reference sequence). The V and J ends lost 4 bases and 1 base, in that order; junction bases with no gene match: 3. This CDR3 is 16 amino acids long. The CDR3: CASSPGTSGGTDTQYF. In DNA, the CDR3 is TGTGCCAGCAGCCCGGGGACTAGCGGGGGCACAGATACGCAGTATTTT.

A single count supports this clone. The chain recombines TRBV5-8 with TRBJ1-5; 7 nucleotides agree with TRBD1. Germline values: CDR1 SGHTS, CDR2 YDEGEE. Trimming at V came to 4 bases and at J to 1 base, leaving 5 bases not matched to a gene. CDR3 length equals 15 residues. CDR3 sequence reads: CASSPTGLSNQPQHF. CDR3 bases: TGTGCCAGCAGCCCGACAGGGTTGAGCAATCAGCCCCAGCATTTT. The full variable domain, completed using reference TRBV5-8 and TRBJ1-5, is EAGVTQSPTHLIKTRGQQATLRCSPISGHTSVYWYQQALGLGLQFLLWYDEGEERNRGNFPPRFSGRQFPNYSSELNVNALELEDSALYLCASSPTGLSNQPQHFGDGTRLSIL.

The chain uses TRBV6-5 and TRBJ1-3; 10 bases fit TRBD1. After removal of 6 bases from V and 0 bases from J, the junction contained 2 bases not matched to a gene. The V gene's germline CDR1 is MNHEY and CDR2 SVGAGI. The CDR3 spans 15 residues. The CDR3 loop is CASRTGGASGNTIYF. CDR3 nucleotide sequence: TGTGCCAGCAGGACAGGGGGCGCCTCTGGAAACACCATATATTTT.

V is TRBV7-9 and J is TRBJ2-5, with a weak D call TRBD1 (6 bases). Deletions cut 5 bases from V and 0 bases from J, with 19 bases between. Germline V gives CDR1 SEHNR, CDR2 FQNEAQ (reference sequence). This CDR3 region has 17 residues. CDR3 sequence: CASSAFLSRGYQETQYF. CDR3 in DNA: TGTGCCAGCAGCGCCTTCTTGTCGAGGGGGTACCAAGAGACCCAGTACTTC.

J is TRBJ2-1 and V is TRBV4-2; D possibly corresponds to TRBD2 (5 bases). The length of the CDR3 is 14 residues. CDR1 and CDR2 (germline): LGHNA, YNFKEQ. V lost 1 base to trimming and J lost 7 bases, with 11 bases between them. Here the CDR3 reads CASSQATSDNEQFF. The CDR3 DNA is TGTGCCAGCAGCCAAGCAACTAGTGATAATGAGCAGTTCTTC.

V gene TRBV10-3 combines with J gene TRBJ2-1; weak D call: TRBD2 (5 bases). Per germline, CDR1 ENHRY and CDR2 SYGVKD. The CDR3 runs to 15 residues. Trimming removed 1 base at V and 7 bases at J, with 14 bases between. Here the CDR3 DNA reads TGTGCCATCAGTGAGTTTGACGGGATGACGAATGAGCAGTTCTTC. Its protein is CAISEFDGMTNEQFF.

The genes are TRBV6-7 and TRBJ2-3; TRBD1 aligns across 9 bases. TRBV6-7 carries the ORF label, with uncertain function. This CDR3 contains 17 residues. The V segment lost 0 bases and the J segment 3 bases; nucleotides outside the gene matches: 7. DNA of the CDR3: TGTGCCAGCAGTTACTCGGAAGACAGGGGGTTGACAGATACGCAGTATTTT. Protein: CASSYSEDRGLTDTQYF.

The rearrangement joins TRBV18 to TRBJ2-6; D perhaps matches TRBD2 (7 bases). The V end was cut by 6 bases, the J end by 2 bases, with 17 bases between. The length of the CDR3 is 17 residues. Germline CDR1 and CDR2: KGHSH and LQKENI. The DNA for the CDR3 is TGTGCCAGCTCGGACCTCGGCGGGGGCGCTGGGGCCAACGTCCTGACTTTC. Protein product: CASSDLGGGAGANVLTF.